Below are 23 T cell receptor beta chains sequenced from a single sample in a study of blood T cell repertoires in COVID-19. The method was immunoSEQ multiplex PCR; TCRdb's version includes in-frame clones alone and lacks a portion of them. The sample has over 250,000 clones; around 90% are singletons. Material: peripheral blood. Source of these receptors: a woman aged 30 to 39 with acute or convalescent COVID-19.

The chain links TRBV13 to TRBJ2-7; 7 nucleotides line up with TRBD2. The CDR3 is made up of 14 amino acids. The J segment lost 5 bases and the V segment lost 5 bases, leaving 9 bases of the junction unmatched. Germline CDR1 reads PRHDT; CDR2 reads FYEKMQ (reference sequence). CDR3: CASSTGPGGNEQYF. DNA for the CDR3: TGTGCCAGCAGCACCGGGCCGGGGGGTAACGAGCAGTACTTC.

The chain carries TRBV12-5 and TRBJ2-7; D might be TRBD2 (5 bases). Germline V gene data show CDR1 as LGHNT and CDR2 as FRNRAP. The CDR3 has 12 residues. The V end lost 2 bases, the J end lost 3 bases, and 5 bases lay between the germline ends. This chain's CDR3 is CASGLRGYEQYF. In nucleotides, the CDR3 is TGTGCTAGTGGTTTGCGGGGCTACGAGCAGTACTTC.

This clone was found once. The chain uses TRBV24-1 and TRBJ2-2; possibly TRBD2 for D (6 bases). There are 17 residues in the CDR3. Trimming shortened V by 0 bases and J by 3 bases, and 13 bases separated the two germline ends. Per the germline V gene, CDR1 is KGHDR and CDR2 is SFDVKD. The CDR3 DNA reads TGTGCCACCAGTGATTTGACGGAGGGGACTGACACCGGGGAGCTGTTTTTT. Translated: CATSDLTEGTDTGELFF.

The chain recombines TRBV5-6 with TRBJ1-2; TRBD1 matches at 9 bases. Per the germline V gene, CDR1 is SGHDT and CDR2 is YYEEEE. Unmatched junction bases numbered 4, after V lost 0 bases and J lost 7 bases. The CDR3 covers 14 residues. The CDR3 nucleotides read TGTGCCAGCAGCTTGGTGGGACAGGGTTCTGGCTACACCTTC. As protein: CASSLVGQGSGYTF.

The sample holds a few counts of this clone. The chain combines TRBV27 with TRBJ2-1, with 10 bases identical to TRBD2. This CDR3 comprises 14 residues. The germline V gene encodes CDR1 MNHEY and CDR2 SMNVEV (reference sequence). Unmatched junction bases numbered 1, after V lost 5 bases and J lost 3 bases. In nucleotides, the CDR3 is TGTGCCAGCAGTGCTAGCGGGAGCTACAATGAGCAGTTCTTC. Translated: CASSASGSYNEQFF.

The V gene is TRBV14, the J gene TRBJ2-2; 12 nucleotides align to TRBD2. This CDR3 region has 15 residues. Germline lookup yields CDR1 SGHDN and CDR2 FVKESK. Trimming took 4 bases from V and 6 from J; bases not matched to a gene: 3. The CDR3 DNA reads TGTGCCAGCAGCCCCCGACTAGCGGGAGCCGGGGAGCTGTTTTTT. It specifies CASSPRLAGAGELFF.

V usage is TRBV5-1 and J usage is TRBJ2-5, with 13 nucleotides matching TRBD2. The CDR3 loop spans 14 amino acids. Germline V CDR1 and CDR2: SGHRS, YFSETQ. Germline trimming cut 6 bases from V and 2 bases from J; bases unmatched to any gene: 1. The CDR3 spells CASMGLAGQETQYF. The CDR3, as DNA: TGCGCCAGCATGGGACTAGCGGGACAAGAGACCCAGTACTTC.

CDR3 coding DNA: TGTGCCAGCAGCTTAGGACTAGCGGGAGTCAATGAGCAGTTCTTC. It yields the protein CASSLGLAGVNEQFF. V is TRBV7-7 and J is TRBJ2-1; 12 nucleotides match TRBD2. With 1 base clipped from V and 6 bases from J, the junction kept 1 base outside the gene matches. The germline V gene has CDR1 SSHAT and CDR2 FNYEAQ (reference sequence). This CDR3 region has 15 residues.

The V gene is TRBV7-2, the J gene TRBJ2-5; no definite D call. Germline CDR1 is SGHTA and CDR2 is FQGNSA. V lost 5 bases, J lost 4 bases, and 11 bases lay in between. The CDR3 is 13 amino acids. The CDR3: CASSRVFGETQYF. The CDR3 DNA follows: TGTGCCAGCAGCCGGGTCTTCGGAGAGACCCAGTACTTC.

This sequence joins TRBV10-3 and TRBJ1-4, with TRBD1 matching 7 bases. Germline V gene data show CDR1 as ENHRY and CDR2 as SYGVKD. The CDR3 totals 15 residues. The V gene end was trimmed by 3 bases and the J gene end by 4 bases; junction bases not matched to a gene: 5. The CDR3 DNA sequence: TGTGCCATCAGTGATACCGGGACAGTTAATGAAAAACTGTTTTTT. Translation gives CAISDTGTVNEKLFF.

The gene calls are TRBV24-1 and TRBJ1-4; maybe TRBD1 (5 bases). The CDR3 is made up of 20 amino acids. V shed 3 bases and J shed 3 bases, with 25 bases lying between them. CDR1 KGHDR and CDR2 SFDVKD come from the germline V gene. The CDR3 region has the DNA TGTGCCACCAGTGATCTCCGCCGCGGGGGAGGGATGGTAGCTAATGAAAAACTGTTTTTT. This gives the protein CATSDLRRGGGMVANEKLFF.

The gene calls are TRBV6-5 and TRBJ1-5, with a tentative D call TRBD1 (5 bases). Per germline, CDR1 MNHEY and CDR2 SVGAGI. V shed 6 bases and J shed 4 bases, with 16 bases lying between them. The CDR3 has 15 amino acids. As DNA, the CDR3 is TGTGCCAGCAGCGCGGGACGGACTAGAAATCAGCCCCAGCATTTT. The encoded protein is CASSAGRTRNQPQHF.

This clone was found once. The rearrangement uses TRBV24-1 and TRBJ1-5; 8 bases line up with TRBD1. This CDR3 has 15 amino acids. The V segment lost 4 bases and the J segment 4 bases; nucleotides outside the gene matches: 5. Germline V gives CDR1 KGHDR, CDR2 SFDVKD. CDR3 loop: CATSDPDRGNQPQHF. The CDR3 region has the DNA TGTGCCACCAGTGACCCTGACAGGGGAAATCAGCCCCAGCATTTT.

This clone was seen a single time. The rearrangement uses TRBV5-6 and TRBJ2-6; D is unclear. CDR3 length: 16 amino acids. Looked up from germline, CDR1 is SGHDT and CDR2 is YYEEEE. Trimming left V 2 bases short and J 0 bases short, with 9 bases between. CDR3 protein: CASSFLIISGANVLTF. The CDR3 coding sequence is TGTGCCAGCAGCTTCTTAATAATCTCTGGGGCCAACGTCCTGACTTTC.

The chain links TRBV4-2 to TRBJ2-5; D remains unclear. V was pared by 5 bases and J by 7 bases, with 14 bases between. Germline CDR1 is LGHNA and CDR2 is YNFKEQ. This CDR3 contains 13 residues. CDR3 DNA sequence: TGTGCCAGCAGCGTCTTGGGTGGCGGGACCCAGTACTTC. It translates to CASSVLGGGTQYF.

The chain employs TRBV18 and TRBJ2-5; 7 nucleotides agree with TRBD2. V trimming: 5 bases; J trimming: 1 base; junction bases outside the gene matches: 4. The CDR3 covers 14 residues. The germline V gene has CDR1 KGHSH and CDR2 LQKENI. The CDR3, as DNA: TGTGCCAGCTCAACGGGACTATCCCAAGAGACCCAGTACTTC. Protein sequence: CASSTGLSQETQYF.

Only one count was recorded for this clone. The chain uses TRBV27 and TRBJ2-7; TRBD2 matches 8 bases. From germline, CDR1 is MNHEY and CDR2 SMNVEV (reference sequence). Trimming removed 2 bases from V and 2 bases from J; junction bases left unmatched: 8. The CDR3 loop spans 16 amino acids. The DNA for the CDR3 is TGTGCCAGCAGTTTAACCCCGGGGGGGTCGACCTACGAGCAGTACTTC. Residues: CASSLTPGGSTYEQYF.

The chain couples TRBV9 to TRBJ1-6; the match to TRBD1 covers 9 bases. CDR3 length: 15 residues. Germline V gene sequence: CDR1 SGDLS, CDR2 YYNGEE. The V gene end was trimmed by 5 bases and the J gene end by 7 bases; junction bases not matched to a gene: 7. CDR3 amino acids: CASREGDRANSPLHF. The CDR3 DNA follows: TGTGCCAGCAGGGAGGGGGACAGGGCAAATTCACCCCTCCACTTT.

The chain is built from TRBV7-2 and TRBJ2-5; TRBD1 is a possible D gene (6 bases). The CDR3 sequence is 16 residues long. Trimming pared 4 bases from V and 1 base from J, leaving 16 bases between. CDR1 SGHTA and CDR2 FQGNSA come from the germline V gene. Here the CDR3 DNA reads TGTGCCAGCAGCTGGGGGACAAACCCTCCCCAAGAGACCCAGTACTTC. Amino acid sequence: CASSWGTNPPQETQYF.

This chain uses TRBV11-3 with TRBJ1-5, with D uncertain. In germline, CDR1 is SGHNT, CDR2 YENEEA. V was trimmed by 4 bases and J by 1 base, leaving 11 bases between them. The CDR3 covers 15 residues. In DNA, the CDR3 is TGTGCCAGCAGCTCAGGAGGGCAGAGCAATCAGCCCCAGCATTTT. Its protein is CASSSGGQSNQPQHF.

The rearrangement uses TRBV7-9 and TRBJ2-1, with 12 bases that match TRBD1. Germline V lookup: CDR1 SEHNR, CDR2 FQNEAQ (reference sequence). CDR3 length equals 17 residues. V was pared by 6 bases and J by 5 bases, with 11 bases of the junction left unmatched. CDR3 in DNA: TGTGCCAGCAGACCTACGATCCGGGACAGGGGGCACAATGAGCAGTTCTTC. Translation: CASRPTIRDRGHNEQFF.

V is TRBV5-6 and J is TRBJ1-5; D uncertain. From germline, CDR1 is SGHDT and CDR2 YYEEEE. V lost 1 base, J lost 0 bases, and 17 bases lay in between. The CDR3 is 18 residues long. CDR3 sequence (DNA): TGTGCCAGCAGCTTGAGGTCGAGGGATCCGATTAGCAATCAGCCCCAGCATTTT. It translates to CASSLRSRDPISNQPQHF.

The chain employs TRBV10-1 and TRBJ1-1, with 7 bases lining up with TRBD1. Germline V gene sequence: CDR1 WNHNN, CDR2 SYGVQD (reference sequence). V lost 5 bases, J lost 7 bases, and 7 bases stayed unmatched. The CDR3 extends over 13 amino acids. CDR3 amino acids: CASSQTGTGEAFF. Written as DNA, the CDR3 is TGCGCCAGCAGTCAGACAGGGACCGGTGAAGCTTTCTTT.